This TCR beta chain was recorded in a study of blood T cell repertoires in COVID-19. About the research overall: T cells, B-cell-depleted T cells, or PBMCs provided the cDNA or gDNA that served as material.

Sequencing was performed with immunoSEQ multiplex PCR; in TCRdb, only in-frame clones are kept and a portion is missing. Of about 380,000 clones in the sample, more than 70% were seen once. The sample consisted of PBMCs or T cells enriched from blood (not recorded which). This TCR came from a woman younger than 35 who had recovered from COVID-19.

The CDR3 sequence: CASRNRVGNEKLFF. CDR3 nucleotides: TGTGCCAGCAGAAACAGGGTTGGGAATGAAAAACTGTTTTTT. The chain uses TRBV27 and TRBJ1-4, with a possible D match to TRBD1 (6 bases). The CDR3 contains 14 residues. Germline CDR1 is MNHEY and CDR2 is SMNVEV (reference sequence). Trimming shortened V by 6 bases and J by 5 bases, and 13 bases separated the two germline ends.